The present T cell receptor (beta chain) was sequenced within a study of PD-1 blockade in classical Hodgkin lymphoma. As for this clone: Antigen specificity is unknown.

V was pared by 4 bases and J by 4 bases, with 8 bases of the junction left unmatched. CDR1 is MRHNA and CDR2 is SNTAGT in the germline V gene. The CDR3 is 15 amino acids. There was relapse after autologous stem cell transplantation in every patient, and there was variation in brentuximab vedotin exposure. Here immunoSEQ multiplex PCR was the method, and the copy in TCRdb shows in-frame clones only, minus some. The table has about 15,000 clones, around 80% seen once. Regarding the study as a whole: Significant TCR diversity gains by C4D1 occurred in CD4+ but not CD8+ cells.

This specimen was peripheral blood mononuclear cells (PBMCs), taken before the second cycle of nivolumab. The genes are TRBV6-4 and TRBJ2-3, with 7 nucleotides matching TRBD1. The receptor was isolated from a human donor with classical Hodgkin lymphoma. CDR3 nucleotide sequence: TGTGCCAGCAGTGTCGAAACGGGACAGTCAGATACGCAGTATTTT. This gives the protein CASSVETGQSDTQYF.